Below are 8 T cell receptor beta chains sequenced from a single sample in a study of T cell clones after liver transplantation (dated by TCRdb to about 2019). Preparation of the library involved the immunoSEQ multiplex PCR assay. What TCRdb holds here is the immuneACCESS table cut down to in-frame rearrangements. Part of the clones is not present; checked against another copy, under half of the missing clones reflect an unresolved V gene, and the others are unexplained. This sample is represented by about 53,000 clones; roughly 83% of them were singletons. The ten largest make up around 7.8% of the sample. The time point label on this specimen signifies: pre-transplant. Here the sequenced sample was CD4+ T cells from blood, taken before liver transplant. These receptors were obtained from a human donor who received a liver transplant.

CDR3 in DNA: TGTGCCAGCAGCCTGGACAGGGATACTGAAAAACTGTTTTTT. Its protein is CASSLDRDTEKLFF. The rearrangement joins TRBV11-2 to TRBJ1-4, with 8 positions matching TRBD1. V was clipped by 5 bases and J by 7 bases; unmatched bases: 6. The CDR3 runs to 14 residues. Germline CDR1 and CDR2: SGHAT and FQNNGV.

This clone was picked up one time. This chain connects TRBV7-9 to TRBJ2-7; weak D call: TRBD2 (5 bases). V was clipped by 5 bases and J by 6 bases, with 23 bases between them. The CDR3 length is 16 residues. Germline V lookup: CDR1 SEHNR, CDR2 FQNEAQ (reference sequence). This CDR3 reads CASSNTPRGSLFEQYF. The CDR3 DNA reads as TGTGCCAGCAGCAACACTCCCCGAGGGTCCCTTTTCGAGCAGTACTTC.

The CDR3 coding sequence is TGCGCCAGCAGCTTAACCGGGGAGACCCAGTACTTC. Amino acid sequence: CASSLTGETQYF. The chain links TRBV5-1 to TRBJ2-5; D gene unclear. CDR1 is SGHRS and CDR2 is YFSETQ in the germline V gene. The CDR3 has 12 amino acids. Trimming cost V 2 bases and J 5 bases, with 7 bases left between them.

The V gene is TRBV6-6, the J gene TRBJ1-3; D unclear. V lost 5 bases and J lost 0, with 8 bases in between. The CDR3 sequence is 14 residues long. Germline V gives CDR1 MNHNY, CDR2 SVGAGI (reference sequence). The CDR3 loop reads CASSRQASGNTIYF. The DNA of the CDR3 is TGTGCCAGCAGTAGGCAGGCCTCTGGAAACACCATATATTTT.

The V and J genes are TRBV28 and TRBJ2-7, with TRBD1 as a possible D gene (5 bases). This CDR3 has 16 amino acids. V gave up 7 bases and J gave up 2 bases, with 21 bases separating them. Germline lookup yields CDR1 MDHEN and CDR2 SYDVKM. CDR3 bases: TGTGCCAGCACCACTCTAGGGGAATGGTCCCCCTACGAGCAGTACTTC. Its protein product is CASTTLGEWSPYEQYF.

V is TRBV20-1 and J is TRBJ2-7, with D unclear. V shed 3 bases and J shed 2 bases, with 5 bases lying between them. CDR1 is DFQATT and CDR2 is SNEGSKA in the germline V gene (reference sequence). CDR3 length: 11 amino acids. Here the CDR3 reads CSARDTYEQYF. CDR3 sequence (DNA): TGCAGTGCTAGGGATACCTACGAGCAGTACTTC.

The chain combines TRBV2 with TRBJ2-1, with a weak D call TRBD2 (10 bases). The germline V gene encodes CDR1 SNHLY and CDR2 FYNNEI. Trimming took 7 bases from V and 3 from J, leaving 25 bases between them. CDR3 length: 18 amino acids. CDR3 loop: CASITGTGRTSGYNEQFF. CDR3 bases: TGTGCCAGCATTACCGGGACAGGGAGGACTAGCGGCTACAATGAGCAGTTCTTC.

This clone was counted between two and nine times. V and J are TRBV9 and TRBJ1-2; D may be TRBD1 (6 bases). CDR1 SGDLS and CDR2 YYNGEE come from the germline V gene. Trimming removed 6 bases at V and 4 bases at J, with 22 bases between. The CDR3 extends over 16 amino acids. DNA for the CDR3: TGTGCCAGCACCCTCTCCGGAGACAGGCAAACCTATGGCTACACCTTC. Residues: CASTLSGDRQTYGYTF.